Each of the 28 T cell receptor beta chains below was sequenced from the same sample in a study of beta chain features in type 1 diabetes. These receptors have no known antigen. The study's findings and limits: Shortening of TCRB CDR3s, moderate but significant, appeared in all four CD4+ subsets of Type 1 diabetes patients.

Reverse transcribing all isolated RNA meant expressed TCRB transcripts were sequenced. This table comes from immunoSEQ multiplex PCR, and its TCRdb copy is limited to in-frame clones, with some not included. The data hold 200,000 to 300,000 clones, with about 14% observed a single time. The sequencing sample was made of naive CD4+ T cells from blood. These receptors originate from a young man with type 1 diabetes.

This clone was counted only a few times. The chain recombines TRBV18 with TRBJ2-5, with a weak D call TRBD1 (5 bases). In germline, CDR1 is KGHSH, CDR2 LQKENI. The CDR3 length is 14 residues. Trimming left V 5 bases short and J 2 bases short, with 12 bases between. As DNA, the CDR3 is TGTGCCAGCTCATTACAGGTACAACAAGAGACCCAGTACTTC. This translates into CASSLQVQQETQYF.

The CDR3 here is CASSEPRLGVGELFF. CDR3 DNA: TGTGCCAGCAGTGAACCACGGCTAGGAGTCGGGGAGCTGTTTTTT. The V call is TRBV25-1, the J call TRBJ2-2; D unclear. This CDR3 region has 15 residues. V was clipped by 2 bases and J by 7 bases, with 14 bases between them. Germline V gene lookup returns CDR1 MGHDK and CDR2 SYGVNS.

The table lists this clone with a few counts. This chain uses TRBV11-2 with TRBJ2-4; D is possibly TRBD1 (5 bases). Germline-derived CDR1 and CDR2 are SGHAT and FQNNGV. The CDR3 is 13 residues long. V was trimmed by 3 bases and J by 4 bases, leaving 7 bases between them. The DNA for the CDR3 is TGTGCCAGCAGCTTTACAGGAAAAAACATTCAGTACTTC. Translating it yields CASSFTGKNIQYF.

The rearrangement uses TRBV5-4 and TRBJ2-3, with a possible D match to TRBD2 (5 bases). V gave up 4 bases and J gave up 6 bases, with 6 bases separating them. CDR1 and CDR2 (germline): SGHNT, YYREEE (reference sequence). The CDR3 is made up of 11 amino acids. The CDR3 region has the DNA TGTGCCAGCAGCCGCGGGGATACGCAGTATTTT. The encoded protein is CASSRGDTQYF.

This clone appeared a few times. This chain uses TRBV14 with TRBJ1-4, with 7 bases aligning to TRBD1. Per the germline V gene, CDR1 is SGHDN and CDR2 is FVKESK. V was pared by 0 bases and J by 3 bases, with 1 base of the junction left unmatched. The CDR3 is 15 residues long. The CDR3 sequence is CASSQDGTANEKLFF. The DNA of the CDR3 is TGTGCCAGCAGCCAAGATGGGACAGCTAATGAAAAACTGTTTTTT. Full variable domain (remainder filled in from reference TRBV14 and TRBJ1-4): EAGVTQFPSHSVIEKGQTVTLRCDPISGHDNLYWYRRVMGKEIKFLLHFVKESKQDESGMPNNRFLAERTGGTYSTLKVQPAELEDSGVYFCASSQDGTANEKLFFGSGTQLSVL.

The V call is TRBV7-2, the J call TRBJ2-5; D may be TRBD2 (5 bases). The CDR3 sequence is 14 residues long. Between the trimmed V and J ends, which lost 4 bases and 5 bases, there was a span of 14 bases. The germline V gene has CDR1 SGHTA and CDR2 FQGNSA. The CDR3 nucleotides are TGTGCCAGCAGCTCTGACTACAAACGGGAGACCCAGTACTTC. This encodes CASSSDYKRETQYF.

CDR3 in DNA: TGTGCCAGCAGACAGCCCGCCGGGGAGCTGTTTTTT. This codes for CASRQPAGELFF. V gene TRBV6-5 combines with J gene TRBJ2-2; D ambiguous. Germline lookup yields CDR1 MNHEY and CDR2 SVGAGI. The CDR3 covers 12 residues. Trimming removed 6 bases at V and 6 bases at J, with 8 bases between.

The DNA of the CDR3 is TGTGCCAGCAGTACCACCACAGGGTTCACCGGGGAGCTGTTTTTT. This encodes CASSTTTGFTGELFF. This rearrangement joins TRBV7-9 to TRBJ2-2, with a weak D call TRBD1 (6 bases). The CDR3 sequence is 15 residues long. CDR1 is SEHNR, CDR2 FQNEAQ, per germline (reference sequence). Trimming removed 6 bases at V and 4 bases at J, with 15 bases between.

This chain joins TRBV5-4 and TRBJ2-7, with 9 bases that match TRBD1. With 4 bases clipped from V and 2 bases from J, the junction kept 1 base outside the gene matches. Germline V gene lookup returns CDR1 SGHNT and CDR2 YYREEE (reference sequence). CDR3 length: 13 residues. The CDR3 loop reads CASSRDRAYEQYF. In DNA, the CDR3 is TGTGCCAGCAGCCGGGACAGGGCCTACGAGCAGTACTTC.

This clone was detected a few times. The V gene is TRBV2, the J gene TRBJ2-3; 10 bases agree with TRBD2. The CDR3 covers 16 residues. Germline assignment: CDR1 SNHLY and CDR2 FYNNEI. V shed 4 bases, J shed 5 bases, and the junction held 9 bases outside the gene matches. CDR3 in DNA: TGTGCCAGCAGTGGTCGCCTAGCGGGAGTTGGAGATACGCAGTATTTT. Protein: CASSGRLAGVGDTQYF.

This chain joins TRBV30 and TRBJ1-4; TRBD1 matches at 9 bases. V shed 2 bases and J 8 bases; nucleotides not matched to a gene: 6. Germline CDR1 and CDR2: GTSNPN and SVGIG (reference sequence). The CDR3 consists of 14 residues. CDR3: CAWSSGQGREKLFF. The CDR3 nucleotides are TGTGCCTGGAGTTCGGGACAGGGTCGAGAAAAACTGTTTTTT. Together with reference TRBV30 and TRBJ1-4, the CDR3 gives the full variable domain: SQTIHQWPATLVQPVGSPLSLECTVEGTSNPNLYWYRQAAGRGLQLLFYSVGIGQISSEVPQNLSASRPQDRQFILSSKKLLLSDSGFYLCAWSSGQGREKLFFGSGTQLSVL.

This rearrangement joins TRBV30 to TRBJ1-2; 7 nucleotides match TRBD1. This CDR3 has 11 amino acids. The germline gives CDR1 GTSNPN, CDR2 SVGIG (reference sequence). V lost 8 bases, J lost 2 bases, and 2 bases stayed unmatched. The CDR3 sequence: CATGQNYGYTF. CDR3 bases: TGTGCCACGGGACAGAACTATGGCTACACCTTC.

The chain joins TRBV4-1 to TRBJ2-2; 8 bases map to TRBD1. The V segment lost 3 bases and the J segment 2 bases; nucleotides outside the gene matches: 5. There are 16 residues in the CDR3. CDR1 and CDR2 (germline): MGHRA, YSYEKL. This CDR3 is CASSHRTGPNTGELFF. For the CDR3, the DNA is TGCGCCAGCAGCCATAGGACAGGGCCCAACACCGGGGAGCTGTTTTTT.

The chain links TRBV28 to TRBJ1-1; 7 bases map to TRBD1. CDR1 is MDHEN, CDR2 SYDVKM, per germline. Trimming cost V 6 bases and J 0 bases; bases outside gene matches: 7. The length of the CDR3 is 15 residues. This chain's CDR3 is CASRLRTGVNTEAFF. DNA for the CDR3: TGTGCCAGCAGACTACGGACAGGCGTGAACACTGAAGCTTTCTTT.

V usage is TRBV7-9 and J usage is TRBJ2-3; D is ambiguous. The V end was cut by 8 bases, the J end by 0 bases, with 12 bases between. CDR3 length: 14 residues. CDR1 is SEHNR, CDR2 FQNEAQ, per germline (reference sequence). The CDR3 here is CASSSRYSTDTQYF. The CDR3 DNA reads TGTGCCAGCTCTAGTCGTTATAGCACAGATACGCAGTATTTT.

This clone has a handful of counts. The chain has TRBV19 and TRBJ2-2; TRBD1 agrees at 8 bases. After removal of 6 bases from V and 5 bases from J, the junction contained 8 bases not matched to a gene. The length of the CDR3 is 15 residues. CDR1 is LNHDA, CDR2 SQIVND, per germline (reference sequence). CDR3 sequence: CASRRDRQVTGELFF. The CDR3 coding sequence is TGTGCCAGTAGAAGGGACAGGCAAGTAACCGGGGAGCTGTTTTTT.

This clone turned up a few times. The chain carries TRBV29-1 and TRBJ2-1; D is possibly TRBD1 (6 bases). From germline, CDR1 is SQVTM and CDR2 ANQGSEA. This CDR3 spans 13 amino acids. Trimming removed 1 base at V and 7 bases at J, with 11 bases between. CDR3: CSVEGQAGNEQFF. In DNA, the CDR3 is TGCAGCGTTGAAGGACAGGCTGGGAATGAGCAGTTCTTC.

This clone has a handful of counts. The chain is built from TRBV29-1 and TRBJ2-3, with a weak D call TRBD2 (6 bases). Germline CDR1 SQVTM, CDR2 ANQGSEA. Trimming took 7 bases from V and 4 from J, leaving 15 bases between them. The CDR3 runs to 13 residues. The CDR3 sequence: CSAYRGTADTQYF. DNA of the CDR3: TGCAGCGCTTATCGGGGGACGGCAGATACGCAGTATTTT.

J is TRBJ2-7 and V is TRBV5-1, with TRBD1 matching 12 bases. The CDR3 spans 17 residues. Germline lookup yields CDR1 SGHRS and CDR2 YFSETQ. Losses at the gene ends were 4 bases for V and 3 bases for J; bases not matched to a gene: 11. The CDR3 region has the DNA TGCGCCAGCAGCATGGGACAGGGGGCCCGAGGGGGCTACGAGCAGTACTTC. Its translation is CASSMGQGARGGYEQYF.

The J gene is TRBJ1-5, the V gene TRBV10-3; D unresolved. The CDR3 sequence is 12 residues long. In germline, CDR1 is ENHRY, CDR2 SYGVKD. V lost 3 bases and J 3 bases, leaving 3 bases between the germline ends. CDR3 nucleotides: TGTGCCATCAGTGACCTCAATCAGCCCCAGCATTTT. It translates to CAISDLNQPQHF.

The V gene is TRBV9, the J gene TRBJ2-3, with D maybe TRBD1 (6 bases). Germline CDR1 is SGDLS and CDR2 is YYNGEE. Trimming pared 0 bases from V and 2 bases from J, leaving 13 bases between. The CDR3 is 16 amino acids. For the CDR3, the DNA is TGTGCCAGCAGCGTAGGGTCAGGGGAGATCACAGATACGCAGTATTTT. Encoded protein: CASSVGSGEITDTQYF.

This clone was seen only a few times. The chain employs TRBV2 and TRBJ1-3; D not certain. The V end lost 6 bases, the J end lost 6 bases, and 12 bases lay between the germline ends. Germline lookup yields CDR1 SNHLY and CDR2 FYNNEI. The CDR3 is 13 residues long. The CDR3, as DNA: TGTGCCAGCAGCGAGGGCAGGAAAAACACCATATATTTT. Translation gives CASSEGRKNTIYF.

J is TRBJ2-1 and V is TRBV19; 9 nucleotides agree with TRBD1. The J segment lost 5 bases and the V segment lost 3 bases, leaving 5 bases of the junction unmatched. CDR1 and CDR2 (germline): LNHDA, SQIVND (reference sequence). The CDR3 extends over 15 amino acids. Here the CDR3 DNA reads TGTGCCAGTAGTATTCTGGGACAGGGAAACAATGAGCAGTTCTTC. The encoded protein is CASSILGQGNNEQFF.

CDR3 residues: CASGQGLGNQPQHF. The CDR3 nucleotides are TGTGCCTCCGGGCAGGGGTTGGGCAATCAGCCCCAGCATTTT. The rearrangement joins TRBV10-3 to TRBJ1-5; D may be TRBD1 (6 bases). The CDR3 consists of 14 residues. Trimming took off 11 bases at V and 2 bases at J, with 16 bases between the two ends. Germline-derived CDR1 and CDR2 are ENHRY and SYGVKD.

This chain uses TRBV19 with TRBJ1-1; 10 positions match TRBD1. The J segment lost 8 bases and the V segment lost 3 bases, leaving 9 bases of the junction unmatched. The CDR3 spans 15 residues. Germline CDR1 and CDR2: LNHDA and SQIVND (reference sequence). Here the CDR3 DNA reads TGTGCCAGTAGTATGGAGGGGACAGGGGTAACGGAAGCTTTCTTT. Protein: CASSMEGTGVTEAFF.

The J gene is TRBJ1-1, the V gene TRBV2; D not resolved. Trimming stripped 7 bases from V and 4 bases from J, with 16 bases between. Germline V gene lookup returns CDR1 SNHLY and CDR2 FYNNEI. The CDR3 has 14 residues. For the CDR3, the DNA is TGTGCCAGCACCCCGCGGCGGTGGAGCACTGAAGCTTTCTTT. It encodes CASTPRRWSTEAFF.

This clone was seen only a few times. The chain's CDR3 is CSGTIAGGPGGELFF. The CDR3 nucleotides are TGCAGCGGGACAATAGCGGGAGGGCCTGGTGGGGAGCTGTTTTTT. The chain employs TRBV29-1 and TRBJ2-2; 11 bases agree with TRBD2. V shed 7 bases, J shed 8 bases, and the junction held 12 bases outside the gene matches. The germline V gene has CDR1 SQVTM and CDR2 ANQGSEA. This CDR3 has 15 amino acids.

The table lists this clone with a few counts. The rearrangement joins TRBV11-3 to TRBJ2-5, with 8 bases aligning to TRBD2. The CDR3 sequence is 14 residues long. The germline V gene encodes CDR1 SGHNT and CDR2 YENEEA. Germline trimming cut 5 bases from V and 5 bases from J; bases unmatched to any gene: 7. The CDR3, as DNA: TGTGCCAGCAGCCCCCACCCGGGGGGGGAGACCCAGTACTTC. Translation gives CASSPHPGGETQYF.